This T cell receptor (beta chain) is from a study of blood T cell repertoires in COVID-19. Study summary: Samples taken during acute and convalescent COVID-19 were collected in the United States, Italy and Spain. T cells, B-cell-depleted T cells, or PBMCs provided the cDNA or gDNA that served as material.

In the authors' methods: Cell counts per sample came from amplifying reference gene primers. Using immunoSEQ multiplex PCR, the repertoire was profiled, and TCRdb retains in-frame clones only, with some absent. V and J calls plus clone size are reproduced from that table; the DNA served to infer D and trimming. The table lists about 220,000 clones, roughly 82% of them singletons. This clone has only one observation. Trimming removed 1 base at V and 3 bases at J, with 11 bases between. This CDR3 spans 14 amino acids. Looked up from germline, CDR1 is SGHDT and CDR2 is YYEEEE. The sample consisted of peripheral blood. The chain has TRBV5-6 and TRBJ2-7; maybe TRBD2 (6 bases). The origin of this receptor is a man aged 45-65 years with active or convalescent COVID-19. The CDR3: CASSLNGGNYEQYV. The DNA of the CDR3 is TGTGCCAGCAGCTTGAACGGGGGAAACTACGAGCAGTACGTC.